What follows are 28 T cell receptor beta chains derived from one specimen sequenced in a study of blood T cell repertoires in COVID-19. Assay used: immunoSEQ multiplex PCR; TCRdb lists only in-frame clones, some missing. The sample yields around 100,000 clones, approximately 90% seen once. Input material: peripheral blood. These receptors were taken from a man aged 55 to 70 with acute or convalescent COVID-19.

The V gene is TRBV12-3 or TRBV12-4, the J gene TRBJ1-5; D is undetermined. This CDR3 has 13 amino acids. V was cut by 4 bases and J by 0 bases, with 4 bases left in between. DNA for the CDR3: TGTGCCAGCAGTTATAATAGCAATCAGCCCCAGCATTTT. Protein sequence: CASSYNSNQPQHF.

The CDR3 sequence: CASSFSLRGLNTGELFF. The CDR3 nucleotides read TGTGCCAGCAGTTTTAGCCTTAGGGGGCTGAACACCGGGGAGCTGTTTTTT. V usage is TRBV28 and J usage is TRBJ2-2; TRBD1 matches 7 bases. Trimming cost V 3 bases and J 1 base; bases outside gene matches: 8. CDR3 size: 17 residues. CDR1 and CDR2 from the germline V gene are MDHEN and SYDVKM.

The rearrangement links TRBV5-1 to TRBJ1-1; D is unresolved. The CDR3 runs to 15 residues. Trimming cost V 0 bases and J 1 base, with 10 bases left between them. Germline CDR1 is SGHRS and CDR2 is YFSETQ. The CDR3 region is CASSLEPGKNTEAFF. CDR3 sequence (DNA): TGCGCCAGCAGCTTGGAGCCCGGGAAGAACACTGAAGCTTTCTTT.

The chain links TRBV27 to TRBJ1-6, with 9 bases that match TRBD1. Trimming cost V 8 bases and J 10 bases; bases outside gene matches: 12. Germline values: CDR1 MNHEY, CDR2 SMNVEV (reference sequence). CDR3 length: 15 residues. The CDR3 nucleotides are TGTGCCAGCGGAATCACTACAGGGGGCTACTCACCCCTCCACTTT. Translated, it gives CASGITTGGYSPLHF.

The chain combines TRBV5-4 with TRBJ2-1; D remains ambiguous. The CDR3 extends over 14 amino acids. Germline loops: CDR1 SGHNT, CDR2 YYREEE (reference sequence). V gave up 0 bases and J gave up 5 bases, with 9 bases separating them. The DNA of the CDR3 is TGTGCCAGCAGCTTGGCCAGGCCCGACAATGAGCAGTTCTTC. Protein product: CASSLARPDNEQFF.

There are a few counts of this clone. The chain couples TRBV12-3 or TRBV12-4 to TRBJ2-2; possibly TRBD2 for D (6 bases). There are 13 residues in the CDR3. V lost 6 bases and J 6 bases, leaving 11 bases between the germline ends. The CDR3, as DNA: TGTGCCAGCAGCCCTGAGCGGGCCGGGGAGCTGTTTTTT. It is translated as CASSPERAGELFF.

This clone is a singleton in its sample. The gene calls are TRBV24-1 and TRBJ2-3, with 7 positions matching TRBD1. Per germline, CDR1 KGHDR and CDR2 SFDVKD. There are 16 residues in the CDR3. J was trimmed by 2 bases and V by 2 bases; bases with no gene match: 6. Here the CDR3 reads CATSDYPTGITDTQYF. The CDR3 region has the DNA TGTGCCACCAGTGATTATCCGACAGGGATCACAGATACGCAGTATTTT.

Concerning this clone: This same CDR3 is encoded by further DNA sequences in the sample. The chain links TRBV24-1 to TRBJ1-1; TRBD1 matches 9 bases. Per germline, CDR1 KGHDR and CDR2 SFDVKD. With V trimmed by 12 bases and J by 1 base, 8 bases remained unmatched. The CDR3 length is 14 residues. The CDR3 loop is CASQPGQGNTEAFF. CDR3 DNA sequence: TGTGCCTCGCAGCCGGGACAGGGGAACACTGAAGCTTTCTTT.

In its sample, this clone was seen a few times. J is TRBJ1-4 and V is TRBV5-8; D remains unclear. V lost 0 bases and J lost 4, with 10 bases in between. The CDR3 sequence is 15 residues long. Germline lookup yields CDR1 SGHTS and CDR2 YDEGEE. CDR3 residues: CASSLGQSGNEKLFF. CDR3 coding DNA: TGTGCCAGCAGCTTGGGGCAATCGGGTAATGAAAAACTGTTTTTT.

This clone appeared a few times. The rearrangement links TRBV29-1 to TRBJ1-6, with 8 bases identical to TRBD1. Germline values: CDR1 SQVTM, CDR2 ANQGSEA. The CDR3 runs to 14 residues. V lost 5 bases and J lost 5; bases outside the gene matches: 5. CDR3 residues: CSVRPQGDNSPLHF. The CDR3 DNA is TGCAGCGTTCGTCCACAGGGGGATAATTCACCCCTCCACTTT.

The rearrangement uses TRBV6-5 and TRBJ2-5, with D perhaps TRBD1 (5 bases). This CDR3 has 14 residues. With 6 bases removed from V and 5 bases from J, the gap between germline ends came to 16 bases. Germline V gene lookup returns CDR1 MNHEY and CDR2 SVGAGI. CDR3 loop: CASRGTQEWETQYF. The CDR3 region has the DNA TGTGCCAGCAGGGGAACACAGGAATGGGAGACCCAGTACTTC.

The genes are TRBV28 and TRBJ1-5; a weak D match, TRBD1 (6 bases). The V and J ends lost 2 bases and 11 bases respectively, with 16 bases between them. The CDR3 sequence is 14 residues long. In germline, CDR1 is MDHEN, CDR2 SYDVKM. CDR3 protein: CASSLDRSLTAQHF. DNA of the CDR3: TGTGCCAGCAGTTTAGACAGGTCGTTAACAGCCCAGCATTTT.

CDR3 sequence: CASSKVGGLAALTYEQYV. CDR3 nucleotides: TGTGCCAGCAGCAAAGTGGGTGGGCTAGCGGCTCTTACCTACGAGCAGTACGTC. This chain uses TRBV21-1 with TRBJ2-7; TRBD2 was called by the table and not checked on the DNA. TRBV21-1 is reported as a pseudogene. The CDR3 is 18 amino acids.

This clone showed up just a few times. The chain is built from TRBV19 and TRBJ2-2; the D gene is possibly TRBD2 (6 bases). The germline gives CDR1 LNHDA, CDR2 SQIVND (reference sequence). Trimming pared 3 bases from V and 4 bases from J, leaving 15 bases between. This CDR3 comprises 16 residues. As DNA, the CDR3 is TGTGCCAGTAGTATCCGGGGCGGGACCTTCACCGGGGAGCTGTTTTTT. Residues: CASSIRGGTFTGELFF.

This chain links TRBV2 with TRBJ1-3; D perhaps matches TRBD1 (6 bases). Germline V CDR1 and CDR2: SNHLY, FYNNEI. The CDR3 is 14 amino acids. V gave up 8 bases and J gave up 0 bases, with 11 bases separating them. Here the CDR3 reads CASHRESSGNTIYF. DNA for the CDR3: TGTGCCAGCCACAGGGAAAGCTCTGGAAACACCATATATTTT.

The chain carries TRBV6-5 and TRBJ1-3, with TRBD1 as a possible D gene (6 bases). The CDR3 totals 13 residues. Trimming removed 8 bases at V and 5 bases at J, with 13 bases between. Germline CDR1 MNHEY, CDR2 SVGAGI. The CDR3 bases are TGTGCCAGCTTCGGACAGCCAAGAAACACCATATATTTT. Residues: CASFGQPRNTIYF.

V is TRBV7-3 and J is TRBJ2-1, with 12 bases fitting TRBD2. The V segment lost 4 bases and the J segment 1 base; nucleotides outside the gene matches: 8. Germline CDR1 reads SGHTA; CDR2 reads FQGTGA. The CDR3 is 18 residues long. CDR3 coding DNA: TGTGCCAGCAGCTCCAGGACTAGCGGGGAGGGGTCCTACAATGAGCAGTTCTTC. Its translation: CASSSRTSGEGSYNEQFF.

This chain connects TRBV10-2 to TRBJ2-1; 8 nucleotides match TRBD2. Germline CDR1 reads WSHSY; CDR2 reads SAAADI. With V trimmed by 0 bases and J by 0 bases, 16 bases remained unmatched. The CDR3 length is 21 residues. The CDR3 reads CASSESQRGSPSGSSYNEQFF. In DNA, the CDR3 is TGCGCCAGCAGTGAGTCTCAAAGGGGGTCGCCCAGCGGGAGCTCCTACAATGAGCAGTTCTTC.

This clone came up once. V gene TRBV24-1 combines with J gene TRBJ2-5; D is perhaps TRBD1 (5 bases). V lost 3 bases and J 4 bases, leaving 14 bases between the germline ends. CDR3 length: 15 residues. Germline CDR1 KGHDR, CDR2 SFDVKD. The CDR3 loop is CATSDPDSPLETQYF. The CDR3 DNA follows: TGTGCCACCAGTGATCCTGACAGTCCGCTAGAGACCCAGTACTTC.

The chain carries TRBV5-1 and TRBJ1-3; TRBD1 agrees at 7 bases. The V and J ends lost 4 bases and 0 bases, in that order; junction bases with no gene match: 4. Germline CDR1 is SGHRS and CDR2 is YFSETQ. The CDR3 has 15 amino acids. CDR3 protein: CASSISGGSGNTIYF. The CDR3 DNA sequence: TGCGCCAGCAGCATATCAGGGGGCTCTGGAAACACCATATATTTT.

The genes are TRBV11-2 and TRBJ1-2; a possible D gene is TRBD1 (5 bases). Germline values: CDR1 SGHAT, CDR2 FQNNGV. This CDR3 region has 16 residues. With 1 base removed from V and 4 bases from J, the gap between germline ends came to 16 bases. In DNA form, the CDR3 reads TGTGCCAGCAGCTTAGCGCCGCAGGGAGGGGTCTATGGCTACACCTTC. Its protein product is CASSLAPQGGVYGYTF. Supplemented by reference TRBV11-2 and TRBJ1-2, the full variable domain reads EAGVAQSPRYKIIEKRQSVAFWCNPISGHATLYWYQQILGQGPKLLIQFQNNGVVDDSQLPKDRFSAERLKGVDSTLKIQPAKLEDSAVYLCASSLAPQGGVYGYTFGSGTRLTVV.

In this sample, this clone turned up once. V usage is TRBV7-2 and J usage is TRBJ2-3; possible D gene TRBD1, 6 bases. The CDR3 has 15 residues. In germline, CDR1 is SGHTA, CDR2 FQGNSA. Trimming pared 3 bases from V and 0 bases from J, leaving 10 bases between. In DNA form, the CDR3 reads TGTGCCAGCAGCTTCCGGGACATCAGCACAGATACGCAGTATTTT. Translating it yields CASSFRDISTDTQYF. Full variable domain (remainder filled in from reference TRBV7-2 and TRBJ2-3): GAGVSQSPSNKVTEKGKDVELRCDPISGHTALYWYRQSLGQGLEFLIYFQGNSAPDKSGLPSDRFSAERTGGSVSTLTIQRTQQEDSAVYLCASSFRDISTDTQYFGPGTRLTVL.

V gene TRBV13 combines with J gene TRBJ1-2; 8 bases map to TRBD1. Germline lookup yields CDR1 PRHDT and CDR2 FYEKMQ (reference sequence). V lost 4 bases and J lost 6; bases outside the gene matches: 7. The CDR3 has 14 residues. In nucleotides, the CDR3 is TGTGCCAGCAGCTCGGACAGGGATCCCCATGGCTACACCTTC. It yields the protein CASSSDRDPHGYTF.

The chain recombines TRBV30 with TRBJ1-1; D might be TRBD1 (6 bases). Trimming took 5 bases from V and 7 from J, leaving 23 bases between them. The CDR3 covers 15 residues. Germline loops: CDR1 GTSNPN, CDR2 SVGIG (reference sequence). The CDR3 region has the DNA TGTGCCTGGGGCCGATCCACAGGGAGGGACAATGAAGCTTTCTTT. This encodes CAWGRSTGRDNEAFF.

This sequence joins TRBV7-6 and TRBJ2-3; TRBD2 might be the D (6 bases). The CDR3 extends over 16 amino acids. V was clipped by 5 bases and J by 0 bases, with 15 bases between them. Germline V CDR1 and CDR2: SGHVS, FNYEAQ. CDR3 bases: TGTGCCAGCAGCCCTCGTAGCGGAACTAGCACAGATACGCAGTATTTT. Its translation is CASSPRSGTSTDTQYF.

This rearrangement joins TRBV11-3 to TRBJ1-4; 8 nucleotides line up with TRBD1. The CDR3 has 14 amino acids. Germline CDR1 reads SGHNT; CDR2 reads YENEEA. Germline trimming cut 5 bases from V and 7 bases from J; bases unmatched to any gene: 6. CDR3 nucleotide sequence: TGTGCCAGCAGCCGACAGGGGATAGGTGAAAAACTGTTTTTT. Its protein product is CASSRQGIGEKLFF.

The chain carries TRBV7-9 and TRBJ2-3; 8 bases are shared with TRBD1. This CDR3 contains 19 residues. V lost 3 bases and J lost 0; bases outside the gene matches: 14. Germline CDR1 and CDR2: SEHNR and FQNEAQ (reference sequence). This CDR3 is CASSFRWTGQFTSTDTQYF. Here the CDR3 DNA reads TGTGCCAGCAGCTTTCGCTGGACAGGGCAATTTACTAGCACAGATACGCAGTATTTT.

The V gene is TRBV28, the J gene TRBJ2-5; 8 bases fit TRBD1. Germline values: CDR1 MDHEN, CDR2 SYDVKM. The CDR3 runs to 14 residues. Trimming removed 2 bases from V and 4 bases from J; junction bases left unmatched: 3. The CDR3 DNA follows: TGTGCCAGCAGTTTACAGGGGGCGCGAGAGACCCAGTACTTC. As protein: CASSLQGARETQYF.